This T cell receptor (beta chain) was sequenced for a study of shared T cell receptors in the human thymus. TCRdb's copy holds only in-frame clones and misses some; the assay was immunoSEQ multiplex PCR. The table shows about 660,000 clones, with roughly 90% occurring only once. Separately, the same data were catalogued under a study of human thymus T cells. According to that study: Donation came from healthy Finnish infants having corrective surgery for congenital heart defects. During corrective heart surgery, resections were taken, and the thymus tissue came from them. Use of V and J genes seemed skewed within the thymic and blood repertoires. Thymic repertoires overlap heavily among unrelated individuals, related research has reported.

The sample was thymocytes. The TCR comes from a boy younger than two with a congenital heart defect.

The CDR3 protein is CASSPWTSPTTDTQYF. DNA for the CDR3: TGTGCCAGCAGCCCCTGGACTAGTCCTACTACAGATACGCAGTATTTT. The chain employs TRBV14 and TRBJ2-3, with 7 bases matching TRBD2. The CDR3 covers 16 residues. In germline, CDR1 is SGHDN, CDR2 FVKESK. V trimming: 4 bases; J trimming: 3 bases; junction bases outside the gene matches: 10.